The rows below give T cell receptor beta chains drawn from one sample of a study of blood T cell repertoires in COVID-19. TCRdb keeps only in-frame clones here, not all; method: immunoSEQ multiplex PCR. This table has some 320,000 clones, approximately 89% appearing once. The sequenced sample was peripheral blood. All receptors derive from a woman aged 45 to 65 who had recovered from COVID-19. CDR3s include the opening cysteine and the closing phenylalanine or tryptophan. The D gene is left open where the match is weak. For some rows the clone size is stated as once, few or many, or as a class when expanded; others skip it.

j_gene	v_gene	abundance	d_gene	CDR3nt	CDR3aa
TRBJ1-6	TRBV28	NA	NA	TGTGCCAGCAGTTCACAGGATTCACCCCTCCACTTT	CASSSQDSPLHF
TRBJ1-6	TRBV28	NA	NA	TGTGCCAGCAGCGAAGGGACATTTGTACCTCATAATTCACCCCTCCACTTT	CASSEGTFVPHNSPLHF
TRBJ2-2	TRBV6-5	few	NA	TGTGCCAGCAGAATAACTACGAACACCGGGGAGCTGTTTTTT	CASRITTNTGELFF
TRBJ1-2	TRBV6-2/TRBV6-3	NA	TRBD1	TGTGCCAGCAACCCAGGGGGATATGGCTACACCTTC	CASNPGGYGYTF
TRBJ2-3	TRBV3-1/TRBV3-2	NA	NA	TGTGCCACCCCGTGGGGCCCAGATACGCAGTATTTT	CATPWGPDTQYF
TRBJ1-2	TRBV2	NA	NA	TGTGCCAGCAGTGAACGTAGGGGCTATGGCTACACCTTC	CASSERRGYGYTF
TRBJ2-7	TRBV19	NA	NA	TGTGCCAGTAGTTCTTCGGGTACCCTCTCCTACGAGCAGTACTTC	CASSSSGTLSYEQYF
TRBJ1-6	TRBV30	NA	NA	TGTGCCAGCAGGGTCTTGGTAATTAATTCACCCCTCCACTTT	CASRVLVINSPLHF
TRBJ2-5	TRBV3-1/TRBV3-2	NA	NA	TGTGCCAGCAGCCAGTTCGGGAGTCCCGTTCCCCTCGGAAGAGAGACCCAGTACTTC	CASSQFGSPVPLGRETQYF
TRBJ2-3	TRBV9	NA	NA	TGTGCCAGCAGCGTGGGCATTATAAGCGGAGATACGCAGTATTTT	CASSVGIISGDTQYF
TRBJ1-5	TRBV2	NA	TRBD1	TGTGCCAGCACCAGGGGGAACCAGCCCCAGCATTTT	CASTRGNQPQHF
TRBJ2-3	TRBV19	NA	TRBD2	TGTGCCAGTAGATCGGGACTAGCGGGGGGAGGAGATACGCAGTATTTT	CASRSGLAGGGDTQYF
TRBJ1-2	TRBV6-5	NA	TRBD1	TGTGCCAGCAGTTACGGACAGGGGATCAGCTATGGCTACACCTTC	CASSYGQGISYGYTF
TRBJ1-4	TRBV7-8	NA	NA	TGTGCCAGCAGCTTAGGGAGGGAAGAAAAACTGTTTTTT	CASSLGREEKLFF
TRBJ2-2	TRBV19	NA	NA	TGTGCCAGTAGATCCTATACTTCCCCGACTTCGAACACCGGGGAGCTGTTTTTT	CASRSYTSPTSNTGELFF
TRBJ1-2	TRBV18	NA	TRBD1	TGTGCCAGCAGACGAACCGGGACAGGGTATCGCTCCGGCTACACCTTC	CASRRTGTGYRSGYTF
TRBJ2-3	TRBV7-9	NA	TRBD2	TGTGCCAGCAGCTTAGCCAGCGGGGGATTCACAGATACGCAGTATTTT	CASSLASGGFTDTQYF
TRBJ2-7	TRBV27	NA	TRBD1	TGTGCCAGCAGTAAACCGGGACAGGGGGCTTTAGGGGAGCAGTACTTC	CASSKPGQGALGEQYF
TRBJ1-5	TRBV7-2	NA	NA	TGTGCCAGCAGCTTAGTGGCAGGGAGCAATCAGCCCCAGCATTTT	CASSLVAGSNQPQHF
TRBJ2-1	TRBV6-5	NA	TRBD2	TGTGCCAGCAGTCCCGTTGCGGGAGTGCGAGAGCAGTTCTTC	CASSPVAGVREQFF
TRBJ1-1	TRBV2	NA	TRBD1	TGTGCCAGCAGTGGGACGTACAGGGGGGAGGAAGCTTTCTTT	CASSGTYRGEEAFF
TRBJ2-5	TRBV6-6	many	NA	TGTGCCAGCAGTTACGGGCAGGGGACGGGGGAGACCCAGTACTTC	CASSYGQGTGETQYF